The 20 T cell receptor beta chains listed next were all sequenced from one sample in a study of response to subunit inactivated influenza vaccine. MiXCR, applied by TCRdb to the RT-PCR reads, yields one record per CDR3 protein. The sample carries about 700,000 distinct CDR3 sequences, 15% to 18% recorded once. The specimen comprised PBMCs from blood, sampled 11 to 12 days after vaccination. The source is a man between 50 and 59 years old who received an inactivated influenza vaccine.

The rearrangement uses TRBV20-1 and TRBJ2-1; 7 positions match TRBD1. CDR1 is DFQATT, CDR2 SNEGSKA, per germline (reference sequence). The CDR3 has 14 residues. In DNA, the CDR3 is TGCAGCGTACAGGGGCCGAGCTCCTACAATGAGCAGTTCTTC. It is translated as CSVQGPSSYNEQFF.

The chain employs TRBV12-3 or TRBV12-4 and TRBJ2-3; TRBD2 matches at 7 bases. The V segment lost 3 bases and the J segment 0 bases; nucleotides outside the gene matches: 9. CDR3 length equals 17 residues. The CDR3 protein is CASSLAGGRGSTDTQYF. The CDR3 region has the DNA TGTGCCAGCAGTTTGGCGGGCGGGCGGGGGAGCACAGATACGCAGTATTTT.

The chain uses TRBV10-3 and TRBJ2-5, with a possible D match to TRBD1 (7 bases). V gave up 6 bases and J gave up 3 bases, with 17 bases separating them. From germline, CDR1 is ENHRY and CDR2 SYGVKD. The CDR3 sequence is 15 residues long. The CDR3 reads CAIREGGGQEETQYF. The CDR3 DNA reads as TGTGCCATCAGGGAAGGAGGGGGCCAGGAAGAGACCCAGTACTTC.

Only a few counts were recorded for this clonotype. V gene TRBV7-8 combines with J gene TRBJ1-2; D unresolved. In germline, CDR1 is SGHVS, CDR2 FQNEAQ. Trimming left V 0 bases short and J 5 bases short, with 13 bases between. This CDR3 has 15 amino acids. The CDR3 nucleotides read TGTGCCAGCAGCTTAGCCGTAGGGAATCGGTATGGCTACACCTTC. This gives the protein CASSLAVGNRYGYTF.

The rearrangement links TRBV28 to TRBJ2-4; D might be TRBD1 (6 bases). CDR3 length equals 17 residues. CDR1 and CDR2 (germline): MDHEN, SYDVKM. Deletions cut 2 bases from V and 0 bases from J, with 14 bases between. The CDR3 coding sequence is TGTGCCAGCAGTTTAAGGTTACGGGACAAAGCCAAAAACATTCAGTACTTC. It yields the protein CASSLRLRDKAKNIQYF.

This chain links TRBV6-4 with TRBJ1-4, with no clear D. This CDR3 is 15 amino acids long. CDR1 MRHNA and CDR2 SNTAGT come from the germline V gene. Trimming left V 6 bases short and J 0 bases short, with 11 bases between. This CDR3 is CASRGVSPTNEKLFF. The CDR3 coding sequence is TGTGCCAGCAGGGGAGTTTCTCCAACTAATGAAAAACTGTTTTTT.

This clonotype was counted only a few times. V is TRBV5-1 and J is TRBJ2-3; the match to TRBD1 covers 8 bases. V trimming: 2 bases; J trimming: 6 bases; junction bases outside the gene matches: 5. The germline V gene encodes CDR1 SGHRS and CDR2 YFSETQ. The CDR3 totals 14 residues. CDR3: CASSLQGGVDTQYF. The CDR3 DNA follows: TGCGCCAGCAGCTTACAGGGGGGTGTCGATACGCAGTATTTT.

As concerns this clonotype: Given a much more abundant clone one base away, this may be a read error. CDR3 nucleotides: TGTTTTTCCGGGGGGATGAACACTGGAGCTTTCTTT. Its translation is CFSGGMNTGAFF. The J gene is TRBJ1-1, the V gene TRBV7-8; weak D call: TRBD1 (5 bases). There are 12 residues in the CDR3. Germline assignment: CDR1 SGHVS and CDR2 FQNEAQ.

At least ten counts were recorded for this clonotype. V usage is TRBV7-2 and J usage is TRBJ1-2; TRBD1 is a possible D gene (5 bases). The CDR3 totals 13 residues. Germline V gene lookup returns CDR1 SGHTA and CDR2 FQGNSA. V lost 5 bases and J 0 bases, leaving 7 bases between the germline ends. CDR3 amino acids: CASSPDTNYGYTF. The CDR3 coding sequence is TGTGCCAGCAGCCCGGACACTAACTATGGCTACACCTTC. The entire variable domain, with the rest obtained from reference TRBV7-2 and TRBJ1-2, is as follows: GAGVSQSPSNKVTEKGKDVELRCDPISGHTALYWYRQSLGQGLEFLIYFQGNSAPDKSGLPSDRFSAERTGGSVSTLTIQRTQQEDSAVYLCASSPDTNYGYTFGSGTRLTVV.

This clonotype has more than one count but fewer than ten. This chain uses TRBV9 with TRBJ2-7; tentative D call: TRBD1 (6 bases). Trimming shortened V by 0 bases and J by 3 bases, and 13 bases separated the two germline ends. This CDR3 contains 15 residues. The germline gives CDR1 SGDLS, CDR2 YYNGEE. The CDR3 region is CASSVGPGQIYEQYF. CDR3 DNA: TGTGCCAGCAGCGTAGGCCCCGGACAGATCTACGAGCAGTACTTC.

J is TRBJ2-2 and V is TRBV4-2; D gene uncertain. Germline V gene data show CDR1 as LGHNA and CDR2 as YNFKEQ. With 2 bases removed from V and 3 bases from J, the gap between germline ends came to 4 bases. The CDR3 has 13 amino acids. CDR3 coding DNA: TGTGCCAGCAGCCAAACCGACACCGGGGAGCTGTTTTTT. It yields the protein CASSQTDTGELFF.

Only a few counts were recorded for this clonotype. The chain joins TRBV6-2 or TRBV6-3 to TRBJ2-1; no clear D. Germline CDR1 is MNHEY and CDR2 is SVGEGT. Trimming stripped 2 bases from V and 0 bases from J, with 5 bases between. There are 14 residues in the CDR3. The CDR3 DNA sequence: TGTGCCAGCAGTTACGGAATCTCCTACAATGAGCAGTTCTTC. It is translated as CASSYGISYNEQFF.

This clonotype occurred many times. The V and J genes are TRBV28 and TRBJ1-5; D gene uncertain. CDR3 length: 16 residues. CDR1 is MDHEN, CDR2 SYDVKM, per germline. The V and J ends lost 2 bases and 1 base respectively, with 12 bases between them. This chain's CDR3 is CASSLGFSGSNQPQHF. The CDR3 DNA is TGTGCCAGCAGTTTAGGTTTTTCCGGAAGCAATCAGCCCCAGCATTTT. The full variable domain, with the rest looked up from reference TRBV28 and TRBJ1-5, is DVKVTQSSRYLVKRTGEKVFLECVQDMDHENMFWYRQDPGLGLRLIYFSYDVKMKEKGDIPEGYSVSREKKERFSLILESASTNQTSMYLCASSLGFSGSNQPQHFGDGTRLSIL.

DNA for the CDR3: TGTGCCAGTAGTGTCGGACGGGCCTACGAGCAGTACTTC. It translates to CASSVGRAYEQYF. The chain joins TRBV19 to TRBJ2-7; no clear D. Germline V CDR1 and CDR2: LNHDA, SQIVND (reference sequence). The V end was cut by 5 bases, the J end by 2 bases, with 10 bases between. This CDR3 has 13 residues.

V gene TRBV5-1 combines with J gene TRBJ1-1, with D possibly matching TRBD1 (5 bases). The CDR3 length is 15 residues. In germline, CDR1 is SGHRS, CDR2 YFSETQ. V shed 5 bases and J shed 1 base, with 15 bases lying between them. The CDR3 loop reads CASRLAAGSNTEAFF. The CDR3 DNA reads TGCGCCAGCAGACTGGCGGCAGGGTCGAACACTGAAGCTTTCTTT.

This clonotype was found many times. The V call is TRBV7-8, the J call TRBJ2-5; D possibly corresponds to TRBD1 (7 bases). CDR3 length equals 15 residues. From germline, CDR1 is SGHVS and CDR2 FQNEAQ. V was clipped by 8 bases and J by 3 bases, with 19 bases between them. The CDR3 protein is CASAKTGWGEETQYF. The CDR3 DNA is TGTGCCAGCGCTAAGACAGGGTGGGGGGAAGAGACCCAGTACTTC.

This clonotype was counted between two and nine times. The chain links TRBV12-3 or TRBV12-4 to TRBJ1-2; no firm D call. CDR3 length: 15 amino acids. The V gene lost 3 bases and the J gene lost 4 bases, with 15 bases spanning the gap. The CDR3 protein is CASSFRQSSTYGYTF. The CDR3 coding sequence is TGTGCCAGCAGTTTTCGGCAGAGCAGTACCTATGGCTACACCTTC.

The V gene is TRBV12-3 or TRBV12-4, the J gene TRBJ1-2, with D unclear. V lost 10 bases and J 6 bases, leaving 18 bases between the germline ends. The CDR3 totals 13 residues. The CDR3 spells CATSFKTLHGYTF. DNA for the CDR3: TGTGCCACCAGCTTTAAGACCCTTCATGGCTACACCTTC.

This clonotype was seen a handful of times. The chain is built from TRBV11-1 and TRBJ2-5, with D perhaps being TRBD1 or TRBD2 (5 bases each). This CDR3 is 16 amino acids long. Germline CDR1 is SGHAT and CDR2 is FQDESV (reference sequence). Trimming cost V 2 bases and J 3 bases, with 16 bases left between them. This chain's CDR3 is CASSLNWGRVKETQYF. DNA for the CDR3: TGTGCCAGCAGCTTAAATTGGGGACGCGTTAAAGAGACCCAGTACTTC.

This chain uses TRBV10-3 with TRBJ2-3; D is ambiguous. This CDR3 is built from 10 residues. With 6 bases removed from V and 5 bases from J, the gap between germline ends came to 3 bases. CDR1 is ENHRY and CDR2 is SYGVKD in the germline V gene. The CDR3 DNA is TGTGCCATCAGGGGAGATACGCAGTATTTT. It is translated as CAIRGDTQYF.